The 30 T cell receptor beta chains given below trace back to one sample, sequenced in a study of blood T cell repertoires in COVID-19. Method: immunoSEQ multiplex PCR; TCRdb's copy keeps in-frame clones and lacks some. Found here are tens of thousands of clones, less than 85% of them singletons; the top ten hold 10% to 15%. The sample was peripheral blood. The receptors shown here come from a man over 45 with COVID-19, enrolled during active disease.

The gene calls are TRBV5-5 and TRBJ1-4; 8 bases agree with TRBD1. The ends lost 0 bases at V and 5 bases at J; junction bases unmatched: 0. Germline CDR1 is SGHKS and CDR2 is YYEKEE (reference sequence). CDR3 length equals 14 residues. The CDR3 spells CASSLGQGNEKLFF. The CDR3 DNA reads TGTGCCAGCAGCTTGGGACAGGGGAATGAAAAACTGTTTTTT.

Only one count was recorded for this clone. This chain connects TRBV19 to TRBJ1-5, with 8 bases identical to TRBD1. The V and J ends lost 4 bases and 6 bases, in that order; junction bases with no gene match: 8. CDR3 length equals 15 residues. Germline-derived CDR1 and CDR2 are LNHDA and SQIVND (reference sequence). The CDR3, as DNA: TGTGCCAGTAGTACAGGACAGGGTACTATTCAGCCCCAGCATTTT. Its protein product is CASSTGQGTIQPQHF.

The V call is TRBV6-5, the J call TRBJ2-1, with D maybe TRBD2 (5 bases). The CDR3 is 13 amino acids. Trimming removed 3 bases from V and 10 bases from J, with 13 bases in between. CDR1 and CDR2 (germline): MNHEY, SVGAGI. The CDR3: CASSYRDTGEQFF. DNA of the CDR3: TGTGCCAGCAGTTATAGAGACACGGGGGAGCAGTTCTTC.

The CDR3 region is CASSPQGQGSSYNSPLHF. The CDR3 DNA is TGTGCCAGCTCACCCCAAGGACAGGGAAGCTCCTATAATTCACCCCTCCACTTT. The chain couples TRBV18 to TRBJ1-6; TRBD1 matches at 8 bases. The CDR3 spans 18 residues. V dropped 3 bases and J dropped 0; count of bases not matched to a gene: 7. Germline-derived CDR1 and CDR2 are KGHSH and LQKENI.

V gene TRBV4-1 combines with J gene TRBJ2-5, with TRBD1 identical over 10 bases. V shed 2 bases, J shed 4 bases, and the junction held 7 bases outside the gene matches. CDR1 is MGHRA, CDR2 YSYEKL, per germline. The length of the CDR3 is 16 residues. The CDR3 sequence is CASSQKGQGIRETQYF. In nucleotides, the CDR3 is TGCGCCAGCAGCCAAAAGGGACAGGGGATTCGAGAGACCCAGTACTTC.

This clone showed up just once. The gene calls are TRBV30 and TRBJ2-1; 11 nucleotides agree with TRBD2. The CDR3 spans 14 residues. CDR1 and CDR2 from the germline V gene are GTSNPN and SVGIG (reference sequence). The V gene end was trimmed by 7 bases and the J gene end by 10 bases; junction bases not matched to a gene: 12. The CDR3 DNA reads TGTGCCTTACTAGCGGGAGCTACCGCGAGGGAGCAGTTCTTC. Its translation is CALLAGATAREQFF.

The chain joins TRBV3-1 (or the pseudogene TRBV3-2) to TRBJ2-1; D is unresolved. The CDR3 contains 17 residues. Germline CDR1 and CDR2: LGHDT and YNNKEL (reference sequence). The V and J ends lost 1 base and 1 base respectively, with 14 bases between them. Here the CDR3 DNA reads TGTGCCAGCAGCCAAGGAGGCTCGGGTTCTTCCTACAATGAGCAGTTCTTC. Translation: CASSQGGSGSSYNEQFF.

The genes are TRBV6-2 or TRBV6-3 and TRBJ2-1; possible D gene TRBD2, 5 bases. CDR1 MNHEY and CDR2 SVGEGT come from the germline V gene. Trimming removed 0 bases from V and 6 bases from J, with 12 bases in between. The CDR3 has 15 amino acids. In nucleotides, the CDR3 is TGTGCCAGCAGTTACTCGAGGACTGGGTTCAATGAGCAGTTCTTC. Translated, it gives CASSYSRTGFNEQFF.

The V call is TRBV6-6, the J call TRBJ1-5; tentative D call: TRBD1 (6 bases). Germline values: CDR1 MNHNY, CDR2 SVGAGI (reference sequence). The CDR3 contains 14 residues. Trimming removed 2 bases at V and 7 bases at J, with 12 bases between. CDR3 sequence: CASSYISGDQPQHF. The CDR3 region has the DNA TGTGCCAGCAGTTACATTTCAGGGGACCAGCCCCAGCATTTT.

The V call is TRBV7-6, the J call TRBJ2-1; perhaps TRBD2 as D (6 bases). Germline-derived CDR1 and CDR2 are SGHVS and FNYEAQ. The CDR3 has 13 residues. Trimming pared 2 bases from V and 7 bases from J, leaving 9 bases between. CDR3 bases: TGTGCCAGCAGCTTATCGGGGGTTAATGAGCAGTTCTTC. Amino acid sequence: CASSLSGVNEQFF.

This clone was found once. V usage is TRBV9 and J usage is TRBJ1-2, with 12 nucleotides matching TRBD1. Germline trimming cut 0 bases from V and 12 bases from J; bases unmatched to any gene: 3. The germline V gene encodes CDR1 SGDLS and CDR2 YYNGEE. The CDR3 contains 13 residues. The chain's CDR3 is CASSVGDRGRNTF. DNA for the CDR3: TGTGCCAGCAGCGTAGGGGACAGGGGGCGCAACACCTTC.

V gene TRBV3-1 (or the pseudogene TRBV3-2) combines with J gene TRBJ2-5; 7 nucleotides align to TRBD1. The germline V gene has CDR1 LGHDT and CDR2 YNNKEL (reference sequence). V was clipped by 4 bases and J by 9 bases; unmatched bases: 8. The CDR3 consists of 13 residues. CDR3: CASSRQGRDAQYF. The CDR3 bases are TGTGCCAGCAGCCGACAGGGAAGAGACGCCCAGTACTTC.

This rearrangement joins TRBV7-3 to TRBJ1-1; weak D call: TRBD1 (5 bases). CDR3 length: 15 amino acids. The V gene lost 5 bases and the J gene lost 1 base, with 14 bases spanning the gap. Germline V lookup: CDR1 SGHTA, CDR2 FQGTGA. The CDR3, as DNA: TGTGCCAGCAGCCCCCACCAGGGTGCGAACACTGAAGCTTTCTTT. Protein sequence: CASSPHQGANTEAFF. Full variable domain (remainder filled in from reference TRBV7-3 and TRBJ1-1): GAGVSQTPSNKVTEKGKYVELRCDPISGHTALYWYRQSLGQGPEFLIYFQGTGAADDSGLPNDRFFAVRPEGSVSTLKIQRTERGDSAVYLCASSPHQGANTEAFFGQGTRLTVV.

J is TRBJ2-7 and V is TRBV6-5; 7 nucleotides match TRBD2. Germline V lookup: CDR1 MNHEY, CDR2 SVGAGI. The length of the CDR3 is 14 residues. V dropped 7 bases and J dropped 2; count of bases not matched to a gene: 8. CDR3 sequence reads: CASKVDGGTYEQYF. CDR3 sequence (DNA): TGTGCCAGCAAGGTGGACGGGGGGACCTACGAGCAGTACTTC.

The V call is TRBV10-1, the J call TRBJ2-2; D might be TRBD1 (5 bases). From germline, CDR1 is WNHNN and CDR2 SYGVQD (reference sequence). The length of the CDR3 is 12 residues. Deletions cut 5 bases from V and 7 bases from J, with 8 bases between. DNA for the CDR3: TGCGCCAGCAGTTCAGGGCTCGGGGAGCTGTTTTTT. Protein product: CASSSGLGELFF.

This chain joins TRBV9 and TRBJ1-1; no clear D. CDR3 length: 12 amino acids. Trimming pared 4 bases from V and 7 bases from J, leaving 11 bases between. Looked up from germline, CDR1 is SGDLS and CDR2 is YYNGEE. Here the CDR3 DNA reads TGTGCCAGCAGCTCCGATGGAGGTGAAGCTTTCTTT. Its translation is CASSSDGGEAFF.

J is TRBJ2-5 and V is TRBV4-1; 7 bases map to TRBD2. Per germline, CDR1 MGHRA and CDR2 YSYEKL. The V and J ends lost 4 bases and 7 bases, in that order; junction bases with no gene match: 12. This CDR3 is 15 amino acids long. Written as DNA, the CDR3 is TGCGCCAGCAGCCCCCCCGGGACTACCATAGGGACCCAGTACTTC. This sequence encodes CASSPPGTTIGTQYF.

CDR3 sequence: CASSAGGGGVGEKLFF. CDR3 nucleotides: TGTGCCAGCAGTGCCGGAGGTGGAGGGGTCGGCGAAAAACTGTTTTTT. The chain carries TRBV6-1 and TRBJ1-4; a weak D match, TRBD1 (5 bases). This CDR3 is 16 amino acids long. V lost 4 bases, J lost 8 bases, and 20 bases lay in between. The germline CDR1 and CDR2 sequences are MNHNS and SASEGT.

Here the CDR3 DNA reads TGTGCCAGCAGCTGGGACAGGGATATGGGTGGCACCGGGGAGCTGTTTTTT. Translation: CASSWDRDMGGTGELFF. The rearrangement uses TRBV5-6 and TRBJ2-2; 9 bases are shared with TRBD1. The germline CDR1 and CDR2 sequences are SGHDT and YYEEEE. Trimming took 3 bases from V and 4 from J; bases not matched to a gene: 10. The CDR3 has 17 amino acids.

The chain carries TRBV10-2 and TRBJ2-2, with 9 bases that match TRBD2. Germline lookup yields CDR1 WSHSY and CDR2 SAAADI. The CDR3 loop spans 16 amino acids. The junction had 6 bases not matched to a gene; V was cut back by 5 bases and J by 2 bases. The CDR3 bases are TGCGCCAGCAGTCTTGGAGCGGGGGGTAACACCGGGGAGCTGTTTTTT. This encodes CASSLGAGGNTGELFF.

The chain carries TRBV19 and TRBJ2-1; TRBD1 might be the D (6 bases). Trimming removed 7 bases from V and 2 bases from J, with 30 bases in between. Germline V CDR1 and CDR2: LNHDA, SQIVND (reference sequence). The CDR3 is 20 amino acids. CDR3 in DNA: TGTGCCAGTACCCTAGGTAGTGGGGGCACCGTGTGGGGAGCCTACAATGAGCAGTTCTTC. It encodes CASTLGSGGTVWGAYNEQFF.

This sequence joins TRBV7-9 and TRBJ1-2; 9 nucleotides line up with TRBD1. The germline gives CDR1 SEHNR, CDR2 FQNEAQ (reference sequence). The CDR3 runs 13 residues. J was trimmed by 7 bases and V by 3 bases; bases with no gene match: 3. The CDR3 sequence is CASSFGTGSGYTF. CDR3 DNA sequence: TGTGCCAGCAGCTTTGGGACAGGGTCTGGCTACACCTTC.

The genes are TRBV3-1 (or the pseudogene TRBV3-2) and TRBJ2-1, with D unclear. Per the germline V gene, CDR1 is LGHDT and CDR2 is YNNKEL (reference sequence). Between the trimmed V and J ends, which lost 1 base and 5 bases, there was a span of 6 bases. This CDR3 comprises 13 residues. In DNA, the CDR3 is TGTGCCAGCAGCCAAGTCGTAGACAATGAGCAGTTCTTC. It codes for CASSQVVDNEQFF.

The rearrangement joins TRBV7-2 to TRBJ2-7, with 10 bases that match TRBD2. Germline V gene lookup returns CDR1 SGHTA and CDR2 FQGNSA. J gave up 3 bases and V 5 bases, and 7 bases lay outside the gene matches. The CDR3 covers 15 residues. CDR3 sequence (DNA): TGTGCCAGCAGCCCTACTAGCGGGGTAGTCTACGAGCAGTACTTC. It is translated as CASSPTSGVVYEQYF.

CDR3 sequence: CSVGAGGTTQYF. The CDR3, as DNA: TGCAGCGTTGGAGCGGGGGGCACCACGCAGTATTTT. This chain uses TRBV29-1 with TRBJ2-3, with 9 bases matching TRBD2. The CDR3 contains 12 residues. Germline V gives CDR1 SQVTM, CDR2 ANQGSEA. J was trimmed by 9 bases and V by 4 bases; bases with no gene match: 5.

This rearrangement joins TRBV6-6 to TRBJ2-5; D possibly corresponds to TRBD1 (6 bases). Germline V lookup: CDR1 MNHNY, CDR2 SVGAGI (reference sequence). The CDR3 totals 14 residues. V lost 2 bases and J 8 bases, leaving 15 bases between the germline ends. This CDR3 is CASSYESVGGTQYF. CDR3 coding DNA: TGTGCCAGCAGTTACGAATCGGTAGGGGGAACCCAGTACTTC.

The chain links TRBV2 to TRBJ1-4, with no clear D. Trimming cost V 5 bases and J 5 bases, with 3 bases left between them. This CDR3 spans 11 amino acids. CDR1 is SNHLY and CDR2 is FYNNEI in the germline V gene. For the CDR3, the DNA is TGTGCCAGCAGTCAGAATGAAAAACTGTTTTTT. It specifies CASSQNEKLFF.

J is TRBJ1-2 and V is TRBV3-1 (or the pseudogene TRBV3-2); D not certain. Trimming stripped 3 bases from V and 7 bases from J, with 6 bases between. Germline V gives CDR1 LGHDT, CDR2 YNNKEL (reference sequence). CDR3 length: 11 amino acids. CDR3 nucleotides: TGTGCCAGCAGCCATCCCCGTGGCTACACCTTC. It is translated as CASSHPRGYTF.

V usage is TRBV5-1 and J usage is TRBJ2-7; D perhaps matches TRBD2 (6 bases). This CDR3 has 13 residues. Germline CDR1 reads SGHRS; CDR2 reads YFSETQ. The V end was cut by 3 bases, the J end by 2 bases, with 9 bases between. CDR3 sequence: CASSSGAAYEQYF. The CDR3 DNA reads TGCGCCAGCAGCTCGGGAGCAGCCTACGAGCAGTACTTC.

The chain links TRBV10-3 to TRBJ1-5; D is perhaps TRBD1 (5 bases). CDR3 length: 15 amino acids. Trimming removed 0 bases from V and 1 base from J, with 7 bases in between. Germline assignment: CDR1 ENHRY and CDR2 SYGVKD. The CDR3 reads CAISESRGSNQPQHF. DNA of the CDR3: TGTGCCATCAGTGAGTCGCGGGGGAGCAATCAGCCCCAGCATTTT.